What follows are 29 T cell receptor beta chains derived from one specimen sequenced in a study of blood T cell repertoires in COVID-19. Assay: immunoSEQ multiplex PCR; the TCRdb copy retains only in-frame clones and omits some. Of roughly 350,000 clones listed, over 70% are singletons. The sequencing input was peripheral blood. Every receptor here comes from a woman aged 50 to 60 with COVID-19, enrolled during active disease.

The chain couples TRBV11-2 to TRBJ2-1, with D possibly being TRBD2 (5 bases). V shed 6 bases and J shed 6 bases, with 12 bases lying between them. CDR1 and CDR2 (germline): SGHAT, FQNNGV. The CDR3 loop spans 13 amino acids. The CDR3 bases are TGTGCCAGCAGTACCCTAGCACGCAATGAGCAGTTCTTC. Its protein is CASSTLARNEQFF. The complete variable domain, with remaining parts taken from reference TRBV11-2 and TRBJ2-1, reads EAGVAQSPRYKIIEKRQSVAFWCNPISGHATLYWYQQILGQGPKLLIQFQNNGVVDDSQLPKDRFSAERLKGVDSTLKIQPAKLEDSAVYLCASSTLARNEQFFGPGTRLTVL.

The chain has TRBV5-1 and TRBJ2-1; 10 bases line up with TRBD1. Germline assignment: CDR1 SGHRS and CDR2 YFSETQ. This CDR3 spans 20 amino acids. After removal of 0 bases from V and 4 bases from J, the junction contained 16 bases not matched to a gene. CDR3 loop: CASSLAPTGGLTSAYNEQFF. The CDR3 DNA reads as TGCGCCAGCAGCTTGGCCCCGACAGGGGGCCTGACTAGCGCATACAATGAGCAGTTCTTC.

This clone has a single count. The chain recombines TRBV5-4 with TRBJ2-7, with TRBD1 matching over 8 bases. Germline V gives CDR1 SGHNT, CDR2 YYREEE (reference sequence). The CDR3 has 13 amino acids. J lost 3 bases, V lost 7 bases, and 6 bases had no gene match. The CDR3, as DNA: TGTGCCAGCGGACAGGGAATTAACTACGAGCAGTACTTC. Its translation is CASGQGINYEQYF. The complete variable domain, with remaining parts taken from reference TRBV5-4 and TRBJ2-7, reads ETGVTQSPTHLIKTRGQQVTLRCSSQSGHNTVSWYQQALGQGPQFIFQYYREEENGRGNFPPRFSGLQFPNYSSELNVNALELDDSALYLCASGQGINYEQYFGPGTRLTVT.

This clone was seen only a few times. This chain links TRBV19 with TRBJ2-7, with 8 bases fitting TRBD2. The CDR3 consists of 15 residues. V dropped 3 bases and J dropped 2; count of bases not matched to a gene: 6. Germline CDR1 LNHDA, CDR2 SQIVND (reference sequence). CDR3 DNA: TGTGCCAGTAGTATTACTAGCGGCTACCCCTACGAGCAGTACTTC. This gives the protein CASSITSGYPYEQYF.

The rearrangement links TRBV24-1 to TRBJ2-3, with TRBD1 matching over 7 bases. Germline lookup yields CDR1 KGHDR and CDR2 SFDVKD. Trimming removed 7 bases from V and 2 bases from J; junction bases left unmatched: 2. The CDR3 covers 13 residues. CDR3 in DNA: TGTGCCACCAGGGGGACAGTCACAGATACGCAGTATTTT. Translated, it gives CATRGTVTDTQYF.

J is TRBJ2-1 and V is TRBV12-3 or TRBV12-4, with D perhaps matching TRBD2 (5 bases). There are 12 residues in the CDR3. V was pared by 5 bases and J by 9 bases, with 11 bases between. CDR3 nucleotides: TGTGCCAGCAGTCCCCTTGCGGGTGAGCAGTTCTTC. It yields the protein CASSPLAGEQFF.

A few counts support this clone. CDR3 sequence: CASRARGQGELVNTEAFF. The CDR3 nucleotides read TGTGCCAGCAGGGCCAGGGGACAGGGGGAACTTGTGAACACTGAAGCTTTCTTT. The rearrangement joins TRBV7-9 to TRBJ1-1, with 11 bases fitting TRBD1. This CDR3 contains 18 residues. Germline V gene sequence: CDR1 SEHNR, CDR2 FQNEAQ (reference sequence). J was trimmed by 0 bases and V by 6 bases; bases with no gene match: 12.

The V call is TRBV6-1, the J call TRBJ1-6; D gene ambiguous. V was clipped by 2 bases and J by 0 bases, with 14 bases between them. This CDR3 is built from 18 residues. Germline V gene sequence: CDR1 MNHNS, CDR2 SASEGT. Here the CDR3 reads CASSERTRASSYNSPLHF. The CDR3 coding sequence is TGTGCCAGCAGTGAAAGGACTAGGGCCAGCTCCTATAATTCACCCCTCCACTTT.

The rearrangement joins TRBV12-5 to TRBJ1-2, with D perhaps matching TRBD1 (5 bases). Per the germline V gene, CDR1 is LGHNT and CDR2 is FRNRAP. This CDR3 is built from 15 residues. Between the trimmed V and J ends, which lost 5 bases and 0 bases, there was a span of 13 bases. In DNA form, the CDR3 reads TGTGCTAGTGGTGCGGGGACGGCCGCTAACTATGGCTACACCTTC. Its protein is CASGAGTAANYGYTF.

This clone showed up just once. The chain recombines TRBV4-1 with TRBJ2-2; D may be TRBD2 (5 bases). Per germline, CDR1 MGHRA and CDR2 YSYEKL. This CDR3 is built from 21 residues. Trimming left V 4 bases short and J 1 base short, with 28 bases between. For the CDR3, the DNA is TGCGCCAGCAGCCGCGAGAGTTCCCCATTAGAAGAGGGCGGGAACACCGGGGAGCTGTTTTTT. Its translation: CASSRESSPLEEGGNTGELFF.

CDR3 amino acids: CASSTNPRQARYGYTF. In DNA, the CDR3 is TGTGCCAGCAGCACCAACCCAAGACAGGCTCGCTATGGCTACACCTTC. The chain links TRBV9 to TRBJ1-2, with D possibly being TRBD1 (6 bases). V lost 4 bases and J lost 4, with 20 bases in between. CDR1 is SGDLS, CDR2 YYNGEE, per germline. This CDR3 has 16 amino acids.

The gene calls are TRBV29-1 and TRBJ2-2; 8 nucleotides match TRBD1. There are 16 residues in the CDR3. J was trimmed by 5 bases and V by 3 bases; bases with no gene match: 11. CDR1 and CDR2 from the germline V gene are SQVTM and ANQGSEA. CDR3 sequence reads: CSVDRRTGGRTGELFF. The DNA for the CDR3 is TGCAGCGTTGATAGGAGAACAGGGGGTCGGACCGGGGAGCTGTTTTTT.

The genes are TRBV28 and TRBJ1-4; D is unresolved. Looked up from germline, CDR1 is MDHEN and CDR2 is SYDVKM. The V and J ends lost 4 bases and 5 bases respectively, with 8 bases between them. The CDR3 covers 13 residues. The CDR3 nucleotides are TGTGCCAGCAGTTGGCCGAGGAATGAAAAACTGTTTTTT. Its translation: CASSWPRNEKLFF.

The chain uses TRBV7-8 and TRBJ1-1, with D uncertain. Germline V gene data show CDR1 as SGHVS and CDR2 as FQNEAQ. Between the trimmed V and J ends, which lost 4 bases and 1 base, there was a span of 13 bases. The CDR3 runs 15 residues. CDR3 coding DNA: TGTGCCAGCAGCTCCCCTCGGGAGGGGAACACTGAAGCTTTCTTT. Protein sequence: CASSSPREGNTEAFF.

The chain recombines TRBV30 with TRBJ2-7; tentative D call: TRBD2 (6 bases). The length of the CDR3 is 13 residues. Looked up from germline, CDR1 is GTSNPN and CDR2 is SVGIG (reference sequence). Trimming removed 2 bases at V and 4 bases at J, with 12 bases between. CDR3 DNA: TGTGCCTGGAGTTGGGGGGAGGAATACGAGCAGTACTTC. Translation gives CAWSWGEEYEQYF. Together with reference TRBV30 and TRBJ2-7, the CDR3 gives the full variable domain: SQTIHQWPATLVQPVGSPLSLECTVEGTSNPNLYWYRQAAGRGLQLLFYSVGIGQISSEVPQNLSASRPQDRQFILSSKKLLLSDSGFYLCAWSWGEEYEQYFGPGTRLTVT.

This clone was detected a few times. The chain links TRBV19 to TRBJ1-1, with a weak D call TRBD1 (5 bases). CDR3 length: 12 residues. Trimming shortened V by 7 bases and J by 1 base, and 7 bases separated the two germline ends. CDR1 is LNHDA, CDR2 SQIVND, per germline (reference sequence). The CDR3 DNA is TGTGCCAGTACGGGGGAGAACACTGAAGCTTTCTTT. Residues: CASTGENTEAFF.

The sample holds a few counts of this clone. The chain employs TRBV5-8 and TRBJ2-2; 8 bases are shared with TRBD2. J gave up 6 bases and V 5 bases, and 9 bases lay outside the gene matches. Germline V lookup: CDR1 SGHTS, CDR2 YDEGEE. This CDR3 is 15 amino acids long. CDR3 DNA: TGTGCCAGCAGTCGGGAGGGACTAGTATCCGGGGAGCTGTTTTTT. This gives the protein CASSREGLVSGELFF.

J is TRBJ1-2 and V is TRBV30; D call uncertain. Germline lookup yields CDR1 GTSNPN and CDR2 SVGIG (reference sequence). The germline V and J ends were trimmed by 0 bases and 4 bases, with 15 bases remaining between them. This CDR3 contains 15 residues. In nucleotides, the CDR3 is TGTGCCTGGAGTGTACGACACCGTAGAATCTATGGCTACACCTTC. It is translated as CAWSVRHRRIYGYTF.

This chain links TRBV30 with TRBJ2-1; 12 bases line up with TRBD2. The germline V gene has CDR1 GTSNPN and CDR2 SVGIG (reference sequence). V was clipped by 0 bases and J by 5 bases; unmatched bases: 2. This CDR3 contains 15 residues. The CDR3 DNA reads as TGTGCCTGGAGTGTAAGGACTAGCGGGAACAATGAGCAGTTCTTC. This codes for CAWSVRTSGNNEQFF.

The V call is TRBV19, the J call TRBJ1-4, with TRBD1 matching over 8 bases. The CDR3 has 13 residues. Germline CDR1 reads LNHDA; CDR2 reads SQIVND (reference sequence). V dropped 8 bases and J dropped 7; count of bases not matched to a gene: 6. The CDR3 spells CASRAGGTEKLFF. The CDR3 DNA reads as TGTGCCAGTCGAGCAGGGGGCACTGAAAAACTGTTTTTT.

The V call is TRBV5-4, the J call TRBJ1-3; 7 nucleotides agree with TRBD1. V was pared by 2 bases and J by 3 bases, with 8 bases of the junction left unmatched. The CDR3 loop spans 16 amino acids. Germline V gene sequence: CDR1 SGHNT, CDR2 YYREEE (reference sequence). The CDR3 nucleotides read TGTGCCAGCAGCTTAGGGGACAGATTGATTGGAAACACCATATATTTT. Its translation: CASSLGDRLIGNTIYF.

This clone has more than one count but fewer than ten. V usage is TRBV5-1 and J usage is TRBJ2-2; 8 nucleotides align to TRBD1. The CDR3 is made up of 16 amino acids. With 5 bases clipped from V and 6 bases from J, the junction kept 12 bases outside the gene matches. CDR1 and CDR2 (germline): SGHRS, YFSETQ. The DNA for the CDR3 is TGCGCCAGCAGAACAGACAGGGGAACGTCGGCCGGGGAGCTGTTTTTT. Protein sequence: CASRTDRGTSAGELFF.

The V call is TRBV5-1, the J call TRBJ1-1; TRBD1 matches at 8 bases. This CDR3 contains 13 residues. Germline CDR1 SGHRS, CDR2 YFSETQ. With V trimmed by 0 bases and J by 7 bases, 2 bases remained unmatched. CDR3 sequence (DNA): TGCGCCAGCAGCTTGGCAGGGGGCGTTGAAGCTTTCTTT. Residues: CASSLAGGVEAFF. The complete variable domain, with remaining parts taken from reference TRBV5-1 and TRBJ1-1, reads KAGVTQTPRYLIKTRGQQVTLSCSPISGHRSVSWYQQTPGQGLQFLFEYFSETQRNKGNFPGRFSGRQFSNSRSEMNVSTLELGDSALYLCASSLAGGVEAFFGQGTRLTVV.

The V call is TRBV10-3, the J call TRBJ2-5; D might be TRBD2 (5 bases). V was trimmed by 11 bases and J by 3 bases, leaving 7 bases between them. Germline CDR1 and CDR2: ENHRY and SYGVKD. This CDR3 is built from 10 residues. CDR3 loop: CAAGEETQYF. The CDR3 DNA is TGTGCCGCCGGGGAAGAGACCCAGTACTTC.

The chain carries TRBV6-4 and TRBJ1-2, with 9 bases fitting TRBD1. The germline V gene has CDR1 MRHNA and CDR2 SNTAGT. V was pared by 6 bases and J by 0 bases, with 5 bases of the junction left unmatched. The CDR3 has 15 amino acids. For the CDR3, the DNA is TGTGCCAGCAGCGAAGGGACAGGGCCTAACTATGGCTACACCTTC. It yields the protein CASSEGTGPNYGYTF.

This sequence joins TRBV9 and TRBJ2-1; 8 bases are a match to TRBD2. The V gene's germline CDR1 is SGDLS and CDR2 YYNGEE. The V segment lost 0 bases and the J segment 2 bases; nucleotides outside the gene matches: 10. CDR3 size: 18 residues. The CDR3 region is CASSVASGAGVAYNEQFF. In DNA form, the CDR3 reads TGTGCCAGCAGCGTAGCTAGTGGAGCGGGAGTGGCCTACAATGAGCAGTTCTTC.

The CDR3: CATSRKRTGNEKLFF. For the CDR3, the DNA is TGTGCCACCAGCAGAAAAAGGACGGGGAATGAAAAACTGTTTTTT. V is TRBV15 and J is TRBJ1-4; D call uncertain. The germline V gene encodes CDR1 LNHNV and CDR2 YYDKDF (reference sequence). With 2 bases removed from V and 5 bases from J, the gap between germline ends came to 12 bases. The CDR3 sequence is 15 residues long.

The CDR3, as DNA: TGTGCCTGGAGGACTAGCGGGAGCGATAACACCGGGGAGCTGTTTTTT. This translates into CAWRTSGSDNTGELFF. V is TRBV30 and J is TRBJ2-2; 12 nucleotides agree with TRBD2. The CDR3 contains 16 residues. V trimming: 3 bases; J trimming: 2 bases; junction bases outside the gene matches: 4. CDR1 is GTSNPN, CDR2 SVGIG, per germline (reference sequence).

This chain joins TRBV5-4 and TRBJ1-1; TRBD1 matches 12 bases. Per germline, CDR1 SGHNT and CDR2 YYREEE (reference sequence). CDR3 size: 17 residues. The trim removed 0 bases at V and 7 bases at J, leaving 10 bases unmatched. The CDR3 spells CASSLGAGTGGWNEAFF. DNA of the CDR3: TGTGCCAGCAGCTTGGGGGCCGGGACAGGGGGCTGGAATGAAGCTTTCTTT.